A single T cell receptor beta chain is shown here with its context. Its antigen is still unknown. This entry comes from a study of cytomegalovirus exposure and HLA in healthy donors. Notes on the study in general: Certain indistinguishable V segments, among them TRBV6-2 and TRBV6-3, were excluded. Evidence from a later analysis indicated that most CMV-associated TCR beta chains looked HLA-restricted. The study recorded about 160 TCR beta chains that were cytomegalovirus-associated.

PCR was performed using 60 Vbeta and 13 Jbeta primers. Using immunoSEQ multiplex PCR, the repertoire was profiled, and TCRdb retains in-frame clones only, with some absent. Of about 120,000 clones in the sample, 65% to 90% are singletons; the top ten hold about 2.4%. Trimming stripped 2 bases from V and 3 bases from J, with 13 bases between. The CDR3 sequence is 15 residues long. CDR1 is SGHVS and CDR2 is FNYEAQ in the germline V gene. The sequencing input was PBMCs. The rearrangement joins TRBV7-6 to TRBJ1-1; D may be TRBD1 (6 bases). The source of this sequence is a woman in her forties in good health and CMV-seronegative. CDR3 amino acids: CASSLRGRGDTEAFF. CDR3 sequence (DNA): TGTGCCAGCAGCTTAAGGGGCAGGGGTGACACTGAAGCTTTCTTT. The whole variable domain, filled in from reference TRBV7-6 and TRBJ1-1, reads GAGVSQSPRYKVTKRGQDVALRCDPISGHVSLYWYRQALGQGPEFLTYFNYEAQQDKSGLPNDRFSAERPEGSISTLTIQRTEQRDSAMYRCASSLRGRGDTEAFFGQGTRLTVV.